This T cell receptor beta chain was profiled in a study of chemoradiotherapy in HPV16-positive cancers. CDR1 MNHNS and CDR2 SASEGT come from the germline V gene. The CDR3 has 16 residues. Germline trimming cut 1 base from V and 3 bases from J; bases unmatched to any gene: 5. This table comes from immunoSEQ multiplex PCR, and its TCRdb copy is limited to in-frame clones, with some not included. The data show roughly 5,800 clones, roughly 90% seen once. The chain is built from TRBV6-1 and TRBJ2-3; 9 bases are a match to TRBD2. The receptor was isolated from a human donor with HPV-associated anogenital cancer. The material was blood, obtained from a patient who underwent chemoradiotherapy. As DNA, the CDR3 is TGTGCCAGCAGTGAAGGGAGTAGCGGGAGTACAGATACGCAGTATTTT. This codes for CASSEGSSGSTDTQYF.